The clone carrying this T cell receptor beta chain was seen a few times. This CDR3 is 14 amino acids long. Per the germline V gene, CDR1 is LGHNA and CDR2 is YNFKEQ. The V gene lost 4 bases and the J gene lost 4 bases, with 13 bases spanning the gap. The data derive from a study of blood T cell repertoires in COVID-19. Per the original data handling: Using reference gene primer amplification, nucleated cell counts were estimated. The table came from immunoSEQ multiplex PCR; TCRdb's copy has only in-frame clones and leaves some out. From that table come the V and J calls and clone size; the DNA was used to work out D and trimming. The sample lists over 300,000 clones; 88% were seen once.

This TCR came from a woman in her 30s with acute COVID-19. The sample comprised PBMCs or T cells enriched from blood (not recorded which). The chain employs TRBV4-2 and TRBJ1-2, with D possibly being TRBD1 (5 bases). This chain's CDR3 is CASSPPQGGYGYTF. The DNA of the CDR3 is TGTGCCAGCAGCCCTCCTCAGGGAGGCTATGGCTACACCTTC.